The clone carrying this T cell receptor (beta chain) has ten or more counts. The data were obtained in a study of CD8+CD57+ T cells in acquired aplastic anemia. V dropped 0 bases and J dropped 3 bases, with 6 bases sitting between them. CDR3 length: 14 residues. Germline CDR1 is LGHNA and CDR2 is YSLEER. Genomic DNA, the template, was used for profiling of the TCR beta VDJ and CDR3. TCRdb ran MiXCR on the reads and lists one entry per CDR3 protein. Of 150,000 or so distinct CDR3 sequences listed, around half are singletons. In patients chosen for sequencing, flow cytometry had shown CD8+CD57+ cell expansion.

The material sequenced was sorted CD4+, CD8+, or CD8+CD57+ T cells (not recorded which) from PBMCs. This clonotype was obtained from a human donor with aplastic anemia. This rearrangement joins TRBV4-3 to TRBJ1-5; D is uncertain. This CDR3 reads CASSQDGDNQPQHF. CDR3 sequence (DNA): TGCGCCAGCAGCCAAGATGGGGACAATCAGCCCCAGCATTTT.